This T cell receptor beta chain derives from a study of PD-L1 blockade in urothelial cancer. CDR3 length: 15 amino acids. Germline values: CDR1 MDHEN, CDR2 SYDVKM. J lost 6 bases, V lost 4 bases, and 8 bases had no gene match. Method: immunoSEQ multiplex PCR; TCRdb's copy keeps in-frame clones and lacks some. The repertoire holds 95,000 or so clones, with about nine tenths as singletons. Time point noted: pretreatment peripheral blood. Patients' cancers were locally advanced or metastatic urothelial carcinomas. This specimen was PBMCs, taken around atezolizumab (anti-PD-L1) treatment. This TCR was sampled from a man in his 60s with urothelial cancer. The V and J genes are TRBV28 and TRBJ1-5; 8 nucleotides match TRBD1. The CDR3, as DNA: TGTGCCAGCAGTTCCGGACAGGGACGGAGTCAGCCCCAGCATTTT. Translation gives CASSSGQGRSQPQHF.